The clone carrying this T cell receptor (beta chain) was seen a single time. Sequencing used immunoSEQ multiplex PCR; TCRdb keeps in-frame clones, though not all of them. The sample shows about 80,000 clones, about 90% of them seen only once. The data are from a study of T cell changes during pregnancy in multiple sclerosis. CDR1 and CDR2 from the germline V gene are MNHEY and SMNVEV (reference sequence). V lost 6 bases, J lost 6 bases, and 7 bases stayed unmatched. This CDR3 has 15 residues. This specimen was peripheral blood, taken before pregnancy. The clonotype comes from a female donor with multiple sclerosis, enrolled in a pregnancy study. The chain uses TRBV27 and TRBJ2-7, with 14 nucleotides matching TRBD2. The DNA of the CDR3 is TGTGCCAGCAGCCCGGGGACTAGCGGGAGTGGCGAGCAGTACTTC. It yields the protein CASSPGTSGSGEQYF.